These T cell receptor beta chains were read from a single sample in a study of cytomegalovirus exposure and HLA in healthy donors. Method: immunoSEQ multiplex PCR; TCRdb's copy keeps in-frame clones and lacks some. The table lists around 160,000 clones, more than 65% of them singletons. Sample: PBMCs. All receptors come from a woman aged 40-49 years in good health and CMV-seropositive. CDR3s include the opening cysteine and the closing phenylalanine or tryptophan. D genes are given only for firm matches. Where a row states a size, it is once, few, many or the class of an expanded clone; other rows omit it.

- TRBJ1-5 15 TRBV28 - CASSPPRTGNQPQHF TGTGCCAGCAGTCCTCCCCGGACAGGCAATCAGCCCCAGCATTTT
- TRBJ1-6 15 TRBV14 - CASSPRARGNSPLHF TGTGCCAGCAGTCCGAGGGCGAGGGGGAATTCACCCCTCCACTTT
once TRBJ2-1 15 TRBV2 TRBD1 CASLYFTGQASAQFF TGTGCCAGCTTGTACTTTACGGGACAGGCCTCGGCGCAGTTCTTC
- TRBJ2-5 15 TRBV7-3 - CASSTNAAPQETQYF TGTGCCAGCAGCACAAACGCGGCCCCGCAAGAGACCCAGTACTTC
- TRBJ2-3 13 TRBV28 TRBD2 CASRLGGEGTQYF TGTGCCAGCAGGCTGGGGGGGGAGGGTACGCAGTATTTT
- TRBJ1-2 17 TRBV11-2 - CASSLETGVLSNYGYTF TGTGCCAGCAGCTTAGAGACAGGCGTACTCTCTAACTATGGCTACACCTTC
- TRBJ1-1 13 TRBV9 - CASSVLMNTEAFF TGTGCCAGCAGCGTTTTAATGAACACTGAAGCTTTCTTT
few TRBJ2-1 14 TRBV7-7 TRBD2 CASSPSGTVSEQFF TGTGCTAGCAGCCCCAGCGGGACCGTGAGTGAGCAGTTCTTC
few TRBJ2-1 16 TRBV27 - CASSLFLESSYNEQFF TGTGCCAGCAGTTTATTCTTGGAGAGCTCCTACAATGAGCAGTTCTTC
few TRBJ2-2 15 TRBV2 - CASSEVDWNTGELFF TGTGCCAGCAGTGAAGTAGACTGGAACACCGGGGAGCTGTTTTTT
- TRBJ1-2 12 TRBV27 TRBD1 CASGTGVYGYTF TGTGCCAGTGGGACAGGGGTCTATGGCTACACCTTC
few TRBJ2-7 16 TRBV4-1 TRBD2 CASSQVASGGAYEQYF TGCGCCAGCAGCCAAGTTGCGAGCGGGGGGGCCTACGAGCAGTACTTC
- TRBJ2-7 15 TRBV4-1 - CASSQVAPSSYEQYF TGCGCCAGCAGCCAAGTCGCCCCCAGCTCCTACGAGCAGTACTTC
- TRBJ1-1 14 TRBV6-6 TRBD1 CASAGTGGETEAFF TGTGCCAGTGCCGGGACAGGGGGGGAAACTGAAGCTTTCTTT
- TRBJ2-3 16 TRBV5-4 - CASSPWASDLPDTQYF TGTGCCAGCAGCCCTTGGGCGTCAGACCTCCCAGATACGCAGTATTTT
- TRBJ1-4 18 TRBV23-1 - CASSQYTTERQFNEKLFF TGCGCCAGCAGTCAATATACGACGGAAAGACAGTTTAATGAAAAACTGTTTTTT
- TRBJ2-3 17 TRBV15 - CATSRGDSGGAGDTQYF TGTGCCACCAGCAGGGGGGATAGTGGGGGGGCAGGAGATACGCAGTATTTT
- TRBJ1-2 11 TRBV20-1 - CSASRVEGYTF TGCAGTGCTTCCAGGGTTGAGGGCTACACCTTC
once TRBJ1-3 16 TRBV28 - CASSTQGPPPGNTIYF TGTGCCAGCAGTACACAGGGACCCCCACCTGGAAACACCATATATTTT
- TRBJ2-7 16 TRBV6-6 TRBD2 CASSMGLAGSSYEQYF TGTGCCAGCAGTATGGGACTAGCGGGGAGCTCCTACGAGCAGTACTTC
- TRBJ2-3 12 TRBV10-3 TRBD1 CASQGATDTQYF TGTGCCTCACAGGGGGCGACAGATACGCAGTATTTT
- TRBJ2-1 13 TRBV5-6 - CASSPGQVYEQFF TGTGCCAGCAGTCCAGGGCAGGTATATGAGCAGTTCTTC
- TRBJ2-3 15 TRBV2 - CASSGTGGPTDTQYF TGTGCCAGCAGTGGGACTGGGGGCCCTACAGATACGCAGTATTTT
- TRBJ2-2 14 TRBV7-2 TRBD2 CASSPPSGRGELFF TGTGCCAGCAGCCCCCCTAGCGGGAGGGGGGAGCTGTTTTTT
- TRBJ2-3 15 TRBV19 TRBD2 CASTALAGGPDTQYF TGTGCCAGTACCGCACTAGCGGGAGGGCCAGATACGCAGTATTTT
once TRBJ1-5 15 TRBV6-5 TRBD1 CASSRTGDRFQPQHF TGTGCCAGCAGTAGGACAGGGGATCGTTTTCAGCCCCAGCATTTT
- TRBJ2-1 15 TRBV12-5 - CASGLTKAGYNEQFF TGTGCTAGTGGCCTGACTAAGGCAGGCTACAATGAGCAGTTCTTC
- TRBJ2-3 15 TRBV28 TRBD2 CASSITSGRRDTQYF TGTGCCAGCAGTATCACTAGCGGGAGGAGGGATACGCAGTATTTT
- TRBJ2-1 15 TRBV5-4 TRBD2 CASSPSGASYNEQFF TGTGCCAGCAGCCCTAGCGGGGCTTCCTACAATGAGCAGTTCTTC
- TRBJ1-2 13 TRBV25-1 TRBD1 CASSDWTGQGYTF TGTGCCAGCAGTGACTGGACAGGGCAAGGCTACACCTTC
- TRBJ2-5 15 TRBV9 - CASSDATTVQETQYF TGTGCCAGCAGCGACGCAACGACAGTCCAAGAGACCCAGTACTTC
- TRBJ2-7 16 TRBV25-1 TRBD1 CASSEFGGQVTYEQYF TGTGCCAGCAGTGAATTCGGGGGACAGGTGACCTACGAGCAGTACTTC
few TRBJ1-2 13 TRBV6-5 TRBD1 CASCNRGNYGYTF TGTGCCAGCTGTAACAGGGGGAACTATGGCTACACCTTC
- TRBJ2-3 14 TRBV9 TRBD2 CASSVGGERDTQYF TGTGCCAGCAGCGTCGGGGGGGAGCGAGATACGCAGTATTTT
few TRBJ1-3 15 TRBV23-1 - CASRSRSTSGNTIYF TGCGCCAGCAGGTCGAGGTCCACTTCTGGAAACACCATATATTTT
once TRBJ2-7 12 TRBV25-1 - CASSVLYYEQYF TGTGCCAGCAGTGTTCTCTACTACGAGCAGTACTTC
once TRBJ2-7 14 TRBV19 - CASSWGDSSYEQYF TGTGCCAGTAGTTGGGGGGACAGCTCCTACGAGCAGTACTTC
- TRBJ2-1 14 TRBV19 TRBD1 CASRQGGSRNEQFF TGTGCCAGCCGACAAGGGGGCTCACGCAATGAGCAGTTCTTC
- TRBJ2-3 14 TRBV5-1 - CASSTAESTDTQYF TGCGCCAGCAGCACAGCGGAGAGCACAGATACGCAGTATTTT
once TRBJ1-6 14 TRBV19 TRBD1 CASSWDRENSPLNF TGTGCCAGTAGCTGGGACAGGGAAAATTCACCCCTCAACTTT
few TRBJ2-1 19 TRBV6-4 TRBD2 CASSDSTSGGRSSYNEQFF TGTGCCAGCAGTGACTCGACTAGCGGGGGCCGAAGCTCCTACAATGAGCAGTTCTTC